A single sample is the source of the 5 T cell receptor beta chains below, sequenced in a study of immune heterogeneity within non-small cell lung tumors. Bulk tumor genomic DNA, 500 to 600 ng per sample, was used as template. Several biopsies were spaced far apart within each primary tumor and obtained as surgery took place. Newly diagnosed with untreated non-small cell lung cancer, the patients underwent curative surgery. TCR beta CDR3 was amplified by multiplex PCR using 32 V and 13 J primers. TCRdb fed the multiplex PCR reads into MiXCR, producing one record per CDR3 protein. There are 9,500 to 13,000 distinct CDR3 sequences in the sample; 25% to 30% occur only once, and less than 25% lies in the top ten. The specimen was lung tumor tissue. The receptors originated from a woman aged 45-65 years with non-small cell lung cancer.

This clonotype is medium-sized (0.01 to 0.1%) by share. The chain joins TRBV12-3 or TRBV12-4 to TRBJ2-3; maybe TRBD2 (6 bases). Trimming stripped 3 bases from V and 8 bases from J, with 15 bases between. The CDR3 sequence is 14 residues long. In DNA form, the CDR3 reads TGTGCCAGCAGTTTCGACGGTACAGCGGGTACGCAGTATTTT. Translation gives CASSFDGTAGTQYF.

As regards this clonotype: A much larger clonotype is one base distant, so this may be a read error. The chain recombines TRBV6-1 with TRBJ1-3, with a weak D call TRBD1 (5 bases). In germline, CDR1 is MNHNS, CDR2 SASEGT. Trimming took off 5 bases at V and 6 bases at J, with 20 bases between the two ends. The CDR3 has 16 residues. The CDR3 DNA sequence: TGTGCCAGCAGTCCGAAGCCGGCAGGAGGGGTAAACACCATATATTTT. It yields the protein CASSPKPAGGVNTIYF.

This clonotype was counted between two and nine times. Just one base apart from a much larger clone, this may be a read error. V gene TRBV5-1 combines with J gene TRBJ2-7; 7 bases agree with TRBD1. The CDR3 spans 14 residues. V shed 6 bases and J 5 bases; nucleotides not matched to a gene: 11. CDR1 is SGHRS and CDR2 is YFSETQ in the germline V gene. This chain's CDR3 is CASIPQGEIDEQYF. DNA of the CDR3: TGCGCCAGCATCCCCCAGGGGGAAATCGACGAGCAGTACTTC.

This clonotype is medium-sized within its sample. The rearrangement joins TRBV30 to TRBJ1-6; D call uncertain. The V gene's germline CDR1 is GTSNPN and CDR2 SVGIG (reference sequence). V was clipped by 0 bases and J by 0 bases, with 15 bases between them. This CDR3 is 18 amino acids long. CDR3: CAWSVRGTRTSYNSPLHF. As DNA, the CDR3 is TGTGCCTGGAGTGTACGGGGTACCCGAACCTCCTATAATTCACCCCTCCACTTT.

The chain combines TRBV20-1 with TRBJ2-7; tentative D call: TRBD2 (6 bases). V lost 6 bases and J 6 bases, leaving 18 bases between the germline ends. This CDR3 region has 13 residues. The germline V gene has CDR1 DFQATT and CDR2 SNEGSKA (reference sequence). The CDR3 protein is CSARLSGVVEQYF. The CDR3 DNA reads TGCAGTGCCCGACTATCGGGAGTCGTCGAGCAGTACTTC.